Shown below are 22 T cell receptor beta chains from a single sample sequenced in a study of T cells in Graves' hyperthyroidism and ophthalmopathy. Authors of the study amplified TCR beta CDR3 regions from RNA transcripts. A set of HTBI primers served as the primers for a first-round RT-PCR of the TCR CDR3. One entry per CDR3 protein results from TCRdb running MiXCR on the multiplex PCR reads. The repertoire holds approximately 600,000 distinct CDR3 sequences, with around 20% as singletons. Sample: blood. These receptors were collected from a man between 25 and 39 years old with Graves' ophthalmopathy.

This clonotype was picked up many times. J is TRBJ2-2 and V is TRBV11-2; D is uncertain. The V gene's germline CDR1 is SGHAT and CDR2 FQNNGV. V was pared by 6 bases and J by 0 bases, with 11 bases between. The CDR3 contains 15 residues. This CDR3 is CASSSQTTNTGELFF. In DNA, the CDR3 is TGTGCCAGCAGTTCCCAAACGACGAACACCGGGGAGCTGTTTTTT.

This rearrangement joins TRBV9 to TRBJ1-1; D unclear. V lost 3 bases to trimming and J lost 1 base, with 10 bases between them. The CDR3 sequence is 14 residues long. Germline CDR1 and CDR2: SGDLS and YYNGEE. For the CDR3, the DNA is TGTGCCAGCAGCGGCCAGCGAGGGAACACTGAAGCTTTCTTT. This gives the protein CASSGQRGNTEAFF.

This clonotype was seen repeatedly, ten times or more. The chain is built from TRBV11-2 and TRBJ2-5, with TRBD1 matching 9 bases. V gave up 5 bases and J gave up 7 bases; unmatched junction bases: 11. The CDR3 is 15 amino acids. Germline lookup yields CDR1 SGHAT and CDR2 FQNNGV. CDR3 DNA: TGTGCCAGCAGCCACCCGGGACAGGGAGTTGGGACCCAGTACTTC. This codes for CASSHPGQGVGTQYF.

This chain connects TRBV28 to TRBJ2-5, with 8 bases matching TRBD2. CDR1 and CDR2 from the germline V gene are MDHEN and SYDVKM. The CDR3 runs 15 residues. The V gene end was trimmed by 8 bases and the J gene end by 2 bases; junction bases not matched to a gene: 10. For the CDR3, the DNA is TGTGCCAGCCTCCCAGCGGGAGAAGGGCAAGAGACCCAGTACTTC. Translation: CASLPAGEGQETQYF.

This clonotype was found a few times. The chain carries TRBV6-1 and TRBJ1-1; D unclear. V was trimmed by 6 bases and J by 3 bases, leaving 8 bases between them. Germline CDR1 and CDR2: MNHNS and SASEGT. The CDR3 has 12 residues. The CDR3 bases are TGTGCCAGCAGAGAGCCCTACACTGAAGCTTTCTTT. It codes for CASREPYTEAFF.

This chain connects TRBV6-7 to TRBJ2-7; a weak D match, TRBD1 (6 bases). TRBV6-7 counts as an open reading frame of uncertain function. CDR3 length: 15 residues. The V gene lost 2 bases and the J gene lost 2 bases, with 13 bases spanning the gap. Here the CDR3 DNA reads TGTGCCAGCAGTTACGGTCTTTGGACAGCCTACGAGCAGTACTTC. This encodes CASSYGLWTAYEQYF.

This clonotype was seen a few times. The genes are TRBV6-2 or TRBV6-3 and TRBJ1-5; no firm D call. With 1 base removed from V and 3 bases from J, the gap between germline ends came to 13 bases. Germline V gene lookup returns CDR1 MNHEY and CDR2 SVGEGT. The CDR3 runs 16 residues. The CDR3 DNA reads as TGTGCCAGCAGTTACTTTCCGGGGAGGGCCAATCAGCCCCAGCATTTT. This gives the protein CASSYFPGRANQPQHF.

The gene calls are TRBV6-1 and TRBJ2-7; 11 bases are shared with TRBD2. Germline V lookup: CDR1 MNHNS, CDR2 SASEGT. The ends lost 6 bases at V and 7 bases at J; junction bases unmatched: 17. This CDR3 comprises 17 residues. The CDR3 sequence: CASSQPSLAGGPGEQYF. CDR3 sequence (DNA): TGTGCCAGCAGCCAACCATCCTTAGCGGGAGGGCCTGGGGAGCAGTACTTC.

This clonotype was seen a handful of times. The chain uses TRBV6-6 and TRBJ2-1; the D is unclear. The CDR3 length is 14 residues. The V end lost 0 bases, the J end lost 8 bases, and 11 bases lay between the germline ends. CDR1 and CDR2 from the germline V gene are MNHNY and SVGAGI (reference sequence). The CDR3 DNA reads as TGTGCCAGCAGTTACTCTTTCGGCTCCCATGAGCAGTTCTTC. This sequence encodes CASSYSFGSHEQFF.

V usage is TRBV12-3 or TRBV12-4 and J usage is TRBJ2-7, with 12 bases fitting TRBD2. Trimming at V came to 6 bases and at J to 3 bases, leaving 3 bases not matched to a gene. There are 14 residues in the CDR3. CDR3 sequence reads: CASRLAGGIYEQYF. In DNA, the CDR3 is TGTGCCAGCAGGCTAGCGGGAGGGATCTACGAGCAGTACTTC.

Only a few counts were recorded for this clonotype. The rearrangement uses TRBV29-1 and TRBJ1-1; D is ambiguous. CDR3 length equals 13 residues. The V and J ends lost 3 bases and 4 bases respectively, with 12 bases between them. Germline-derived CDR1 and CDR2 are SQVTM and ANQGSEA. Here the CDR3 reads CSVDEQPGTEAFF. The CDR3 region has the DNA TGCAGCGTTGACGAACAGCCGGGCACTGAAGCTTTCTTT.

As for this clonotype: An end of the junction differs from the germline gene, which may be a read error. This chain joins TRBV28 and TRBJ2-1; possibly TRBD2 for D (6 bases). This CDR3 is built from 14 residues. Germline V gene data show CDR1 as MDHEN and CDR2 as SYDVKM. Here the CDR3 DNA reads TGTGCCAGCAGGGGAAGCGGGTCCTCCAATGAGCAGTTCTTC. It yields the protein CASRGSGSSNEQFF.

This clonotype occurred once. The chain has TRBV9 and TRBJ2-5; D not certain. The CDR3 loop spans 15 amino acids. Germline CDR1 SGDLS, CDR2 YYNGEE. V gave up 0 bases and J gave up 5 bases, with 14 bases separating them. The CDR3 DNA reads TGTGCCAGCAGCGTAGGTCCAGGCCCTCTGGAGACCCAGTACTTC. Its translation is CASSVGPGPLETQYF.

This CDR3 reads CASSWKGGTFDTQYF. The CDR3 nucleotides are TGTGCCAGCAGTTGGAAGGGCGGGACATTTGATACGCAGTATTTT. The chain recombines TRBV27 with TRBJ2-3, with D perhaps matching TRBD1 or TRBD2 (6 bases each). This CDR3 spans 15 amino acids. CDR1 is MNHEY and CDR2 is SMNVEV in the germline V gene (reference sequence). Trimming took 4 bases from V and 6 from J, leaving 17 bases between them.

V usage is TRBV2 and J usage is TRBJ2-7; 9 bases are a match to TRBD1. Per germline, CDR1 SNHLY and CDR2 FYNNEI. After removal of 6 bases from V and 1 base from J, the junction contained 19 bases not matched to a gene. The CDR3 contains 19 residues. The DNA of the CDR3 is TGTGCCAGCAGCTTGACGAAGGGACAGGGCCACCTAGAATCCTACGAGCAGTACTTC. Protein product: CASSLTKGQGHLESYEQYF.

The chain joins TRBV27 to TRBJ2-7; D tentatively fits TRBD1 or TRBD2 (5 bases each). The CDR3 runs to 16 residues. The ends were cut back, 6 bases at V and 0 bases at J, with 18 bases in the middle. Germline V gene lookup returns CDR1 MNHEY and CDR2 SMNVEV (reference sequence). The CDR3, as DNA: TGTGCCAGCAGAGAAACCGGGACCGCAACCTCCTACGAGCAGTACTTC. Translating it yields CASRETGTATSYEQYF.

This chain uses TRBV24-1 with TRBJ1-5, with TRBD1 identical over 8 bases. CDR1 is KGHDR and CDR2 is SFDVKD in the germline V gene. The J segment lost 5 bases and the V segment lost 3 bases, leaving 8 bases of the junction unmatched. This CDR3 region has 16 residues. The CDR3 nucleotides are TGTGCCACCAGTGATCCTGGACAGGGACCCCATCAGCCCCAGCATTTT. As protein: CATSDPGQGPHQPQHF.

This clonotype has a count of ten or more. The chain joins TRBV2 to TRBJ2-7; D gene uncertain. Germline CDR1 SNHLY, CDR2 FYNNEI. The CDR3 sequence is 13 residues long. Trimming left V 7 bases short and J 2 bases short, with 12 bases between. CDR3 sequence: CASIGYGTYEQYF. The DNA of the CDR3 is TGTGCCAGCATCGGTTATGGCACCTACGAGCAGTACTTC.

The gene calls are TRBV6-1 and TRBJ1-6, with no clear D. Per germline, CDR1 MNHNS and CDR2 SASEGT. Trimming removed 5 bases from V and 7 bases from J, with 15 bases in between. This CDR3 spans 15 amino acids. The CDR3 region has the DNA TGTGCCAGCAGTTTTGGGAGGAGGCCGAATTCACCCCTCCACTTT. Translating gives CASSFGRRPNSPLHF.

The sample holds many counts of this clonotype. The chain recombines TRBV29-1 with TRBJ2-7, with D perhaps being TRBD1 or TRBD2 (5 bases each). V was pared by 5 bases and J by 5 bases, with 16 bases between. CDR1 and CDR2 (germline): SQVTM, ANQGSEA. The CDR3 extends over 13 amino acids. Here the CDR3 reads CSVTGTLRDEQYF. The CDR3 DNA reads TGCAGCGTTACCGGGACCCTCCGGGACGAGCAGTACTTC.

This rearrangement joins TRBV5-1 to TRBJ2-6; D uncertain. The CDR3 contains 17 residues. Germline CDR1 is SGHRS and CDR2 is YFSETQ. Trimming removed 4 bases at V and 3 bases at J, with 17 bases between. This CDR3 is CASSQESPLDGANVLTF. The CDR3 nucleotides are TGCGCCAGCAGCCAAGAGTCCCCCTTGGATGGGGCCAACGTCCTGACTTTC. Combining the CDR3 with reference TRBV5-1 and TRBJ2-6 gives the whole variable domain KAGVTQTPRYLIKTRGQQVTLSCSPISGHRSVSWYQQTPGQGLQFLFEYFSETQRNKGNFPGRFSGRQFSNSRSEMNVSTLELGDSALYLCASSQESPLDGANVLTFGAGSRLTVL.

This clonotype was seen a handful of times. The chain is built from TRBV27 and TRBJ2-7, with D perhaps TRBD1 (6 bases). V lost 2 bases and J 6 bases, leaving 14 bases between the germline ends. CDR3 length: 14 residues. The germline V gene has CDR1 MNHEY and CDR2 SMNVEV (reference sequence). The CDR3, as DNA: TGTGCCAGCAGTTTAGGGGGCTTAAAAGGCGAGCAGTACTTC. Amino acid sequence: CASSLGGLKGEQYF.